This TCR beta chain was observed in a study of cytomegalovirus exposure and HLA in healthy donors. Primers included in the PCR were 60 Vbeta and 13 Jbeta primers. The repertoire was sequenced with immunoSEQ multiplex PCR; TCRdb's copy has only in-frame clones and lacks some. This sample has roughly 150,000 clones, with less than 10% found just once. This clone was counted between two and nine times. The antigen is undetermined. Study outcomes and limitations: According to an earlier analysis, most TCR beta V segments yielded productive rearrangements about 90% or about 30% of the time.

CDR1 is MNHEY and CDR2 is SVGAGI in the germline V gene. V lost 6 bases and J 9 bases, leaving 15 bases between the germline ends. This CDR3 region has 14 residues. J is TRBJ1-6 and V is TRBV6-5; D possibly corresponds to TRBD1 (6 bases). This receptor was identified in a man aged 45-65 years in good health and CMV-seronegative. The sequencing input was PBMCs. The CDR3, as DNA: TGTGCCAGCAGAATAGGGGGATTTTTTTCACCCCTCCACTTT. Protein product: CASRIGGFFSPLHF.